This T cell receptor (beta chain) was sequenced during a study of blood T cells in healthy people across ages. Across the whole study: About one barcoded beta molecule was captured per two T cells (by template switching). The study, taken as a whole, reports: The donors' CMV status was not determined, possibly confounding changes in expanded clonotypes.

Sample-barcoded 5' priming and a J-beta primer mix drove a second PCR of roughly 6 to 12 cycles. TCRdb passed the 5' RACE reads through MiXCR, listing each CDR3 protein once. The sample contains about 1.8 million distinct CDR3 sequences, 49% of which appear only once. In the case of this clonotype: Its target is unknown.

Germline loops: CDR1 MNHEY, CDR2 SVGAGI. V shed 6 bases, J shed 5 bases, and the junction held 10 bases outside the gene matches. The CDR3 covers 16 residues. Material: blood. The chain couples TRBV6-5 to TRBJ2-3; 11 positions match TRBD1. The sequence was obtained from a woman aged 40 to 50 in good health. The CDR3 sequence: CASRPLWDRGKDTQYF. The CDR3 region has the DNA TGTGCCAGCAGACCCCTATGGGACAGGGGGAAAGATACGCAGTATTTT.